This is a list of T cell receptor beta chains from one sample in a study of blood T cells in healthy people across ages. TCRdb reanalysed the 5' RACE reads using MiXCR and keeps one entry per CDR3 protein. The profile covers around 1,700,000 distinct CDR3 sequences, with 28% appearing a single time and about 8% taken by the ten largest. Sequenced: blood. Every receptor here comes from a woman aged 30 to 39 in good health. Both conserved end residues are trimmed from each CDR3. Each record gives: V gene, J gene, CDR3 protein.

V gene: TRBV9
J gene: TRBJ2-7
CDR3 protein: ASSWRGGASRRY

V gene: TRBV15
J gene: TRBJ2-7
CDR3 protein: ATSRDLGEGEQY

V gene: TRBV20-1
J gene: TRBJ1-5
CDR3 protein: SARDGTDQPQH

V gene: TRBV4-2
J gene: TRBJ2-1
CDR3 protein: ASSQVSGGVRNEQF

V gene: TRBV6-6
J gene: TRBJ2-6
CDR3 protein: ASGPGRVAGANVLT

V gene: TRBV5-6
J gene: TRBJ1-2
CDR3 protein: ASSWTGSTSNYDYT

V gene: TRBV7-9
J gene: TRBJ2-7
CDR3 protein: ASSLGSGDRYEQY

V gene: TRBV6-1
J gene: TRBJ2-1
CDR3 protein: ASIQTPGLVKF

V gene: TRBV7-9
J gene: TRBJ2-7
CDR3 protein: ASSNPGQGTYEQY

V gene: TRBV10-3
J gene: TRBJ1-2
CDR3 protein: AIRPTEHGYT

V gene: TRBV7-2
J gene: TRBJ2-2
CDR3 protein: ASSLGPRRELF